In this sample, the clone carrying this T cell receptor beta chain turned up a few times. The CDR3 has 12 amino acids. V shed 6 bases and J 7 bases; nucleotides not matched to a gene: 3. The germline V gene has CDR1 SNHLY and CDR2 FYNNEI. The source of the sample is a study of blood T cell repertoires in COVID-19. About the study: The study drew acute and convalescent COVID-19 samples from the United States, Italy and Spain. The analysed material was cDNA or gDNA that came from T cells, B-cell-depleted T cells, or PBMCs.

Some clones are missing from TCRdb's copy, which holds only in-frame ones; the method was immunoSEQ multiplex PCR. The sample yields about 45,000 clones, around 73% seen once. The TCR comes from a woman aged 70 to 79 with acute or convalescent COVID-19. The sample consisted of peripheral blood. The rearrangement links TRBV2 to TRBJ2-1, with 7 bases identical to TRBD1. The CDR3 region has the DNA TGTGCCAGCAGGGAACAGGGGAATGAGCAGTTCTTC. Protein sequence: CASREQGNEQFF.